This TCR beta chain appears in the sequencing data of a study of tumor and adjacent non-tumor tissue in lung cancer. Looking at the study overall: Patients comprised roughly 12 adenocarcinoma, a couple of squamous cell carcinoma and 1 small cell lung cancer. On average, productive TCRbeta reads reached 4 million to 4.5 million per sample.

About this clonotype itself: An end of the junction does not agree with germline; a read error may underlie this.

The library came from three nested PCR rounds adapted from ARM-PCR protocols. TCRdb redid the calling of the multiplex PCR reads with MiXCR, one entry per CDR3 protein. The data show some 73,000 distinct CDR3 sequences, roughly 80% seen once. This sample's RNA came from whole unsorted tissue. Distant lung tissue was collected more than 3 cm away from the tumor edge. Material for sequencing was distant non-tumor lung tissue. The source of this sequence is a man in his fifties or sixties with non-small cell lung cancer.

The CDR3 DNA is TGTGCCAGCACGATCGGTACCCAAGCAAAAAACATTAAGTACTTC. Residues: CASTIGTQAKNIKYF. V is TRBV6-1 and J is TRBJ2-4, with D unresolved. CDR3 length: 15 residues. Germline CDR1 is MNHNS and CDR2 is SASEGT.